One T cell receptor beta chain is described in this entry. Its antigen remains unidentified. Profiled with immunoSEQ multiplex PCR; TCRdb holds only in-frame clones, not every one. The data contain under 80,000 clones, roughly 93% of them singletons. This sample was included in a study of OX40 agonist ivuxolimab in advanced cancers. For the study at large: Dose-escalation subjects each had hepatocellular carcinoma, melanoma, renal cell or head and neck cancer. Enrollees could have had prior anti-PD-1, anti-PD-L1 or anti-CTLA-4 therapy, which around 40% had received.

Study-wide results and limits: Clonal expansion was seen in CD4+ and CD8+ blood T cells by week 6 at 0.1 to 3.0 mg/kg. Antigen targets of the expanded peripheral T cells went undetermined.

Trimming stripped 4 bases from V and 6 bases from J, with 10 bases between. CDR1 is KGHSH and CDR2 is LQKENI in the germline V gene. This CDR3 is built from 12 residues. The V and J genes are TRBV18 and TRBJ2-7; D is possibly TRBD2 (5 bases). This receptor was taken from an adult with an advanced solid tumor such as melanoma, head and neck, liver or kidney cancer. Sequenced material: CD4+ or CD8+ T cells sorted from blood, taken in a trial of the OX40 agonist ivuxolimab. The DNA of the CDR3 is TGTGCCAGCTCACGCTATAGCGCCGAGCAGTACTTC. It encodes CASSRYSAEQYF.